These T cell receptor beta chains were read from a single sample in a study of vaccination effects on CD4 cells after COVID-19. Method: immunoSEQ multiplex PCR; TCRdb's copy keeps in-frame clones and lacks some. Among 45,000 to 65,000 clones listed, 65% to 90% were seen once. These TCRs are of unknown antigen specificity. The sequencing here drew on CD4+ T cells from PBMCs cultured with HCoV-229E spike peptides, taken before COVID-19 vaccination. The receptors were gathered from a human donor who received a COVID-19 vaccine. The CDR3 runs from the conserved cysteine through the conserved F or W. Fields, in order: V gene, D gene, J gene, clone size, CDR3 protein, CDR3 DNA. The D gene is left open where the match is weak. Where a row states a size, it is once, few, many or the class of an expanded clone; other rows omit it.

TRBV5-1	.	TRBJ1-4	once	CASSLEGRGEKLFF	TGCGCCAGCAGCTTGGAGGGGCGCGGGGAAAAACTGTTTTTT
TRBV5-1	.	TRBJ2-3	.	CASSSGLIITSTDTQYF	TGCGCCAGCAGCTCTGGACTCATTATAACTAGCACAGATACGCAGTATTTT
TRBV7-3	.	TRBJ2-1	.	CASSLSHSYNEQFF	TGTGCCAGCAGCTTAAGCCATTCCTACAATGAGCAGTTCTTC
TRBV29-1	.	TRBJ1-4	.	CSVTPDGGGGEKLFF	TGCAGCGTCACCCCCGACGGGGGGGGCGGCGAAAAACTGTTTTTT
TRBV18	.	TRBJ2-1	.	CASSFTQPSVDEQFF	TGTGCCAGCTCATTTACACAGCCTTCTGTCGATGAGCAGTTCTTC
TRBV27	.	TRBJ1-2	.	CASSSQGVLTANYGYTF	TGTGCCAGCAGTTCCCAAGGGGTCCTCACTGCTAACTATGGCTACACCTTC
TRBV2	TRBD1	TRBJ2-3	.	CASSPGTGWDGTDTQYF	TGTGCCAGCAGTCCAGGGACAGGTTGGGATGGCACAGATACGCAGTATTTT
TRBV9	.	TRBJ2-6	.	CASSVALSAGANVLTF	TGTGCCAGCAGCGTAGCCCTATCCGCTGGGGCCAACGTCCTGACTTTC
TRBV11-2	.	TRBJ2-3	.	CASSSDSQPYFTQYF	TGTGCCAGCAGCTCGGACAGCCAGCCTTATTTTACGCAGTATTTT
TRBV24-1	TRBD2	TRBJ2-5	.	CATSDRTSGWETQYF	TGTGCCACCAGTGATCGCACTAGCGGGTGGGAGACCCAGTACTTC
TRBV28	.	TRBJ1-6	.	CASREQSSYNSPLHF	TGTGCCAGCAGGGAACAGAGCTCCTATAATTCACCCCTCCACTTT
TRBV5-8	.	TRBJ2-2	.	CASSSTTRGGTGELFF	TGTGCCAGCAGCTCCACTACCCGGGGAGGTACCGGGGAGCTGTTTTTT
TRBV3-1/TRBV3-2	TRBD1	TRBJ2-1	.	CASSQPGQSHNEQFF	TGTGCCAGCAGCCAACCGGGACAGAGTCACAATGAGCAGTTCTTC
TRBV5-5	.	TRBJ1-1	.	CASSPRHLNTEAFF	TGTGCCAGCAGCCCACGACACCTTAACACTGAAGCTTTCTTT
TRBV6-5	.	TRBJ1-3	.	CASARAEGNTIYF	TGTGCCTCGGCGAGGGCGGAGGGAAACACCATATATTTT
TRBV15	.	TRBJ1-4	.	CATSRDMFQLLRTNEKLFF	TGTGCCACCAGCAGAGATATGTTTCAGTTACTTAGGACTAATGAAAAACTGTTTTTT
TRBV29-1	.	TRBJ1-1	.	CSVIQGSSTEAFF	TGCAGCGTCATACAGGGATCGAGCACTGAAGCTTTCTTT
TRBV11-3	.	TRBJ2-1	.	CASSLHSGSDRSEQFF	TGTGCCAGCAGCCTTCACTCGGGATCCGATAGAAGTGAGCAGTTCTTC
TRBV6-4	.	TRBJ1-1	.	CASSDESTGRIGTEAFF	TGTGCCAGCAGTGACGAGTCTACGGGACGGATTGGCACTGAAGCTTTCTTT
TRBV2	.	TRBJ2-5	few	CASSAYTVDVRKTQYF	TGTGCCAGCAGTGCCTATACGGTGGACGTTAGGAAGACCCAGTACTTC
TRBV30	TRBD2	TRBJ2-5	.	CAWSPKPSGTRGGTQYF	TGTGCCTGGAGTCCAAAACCATCCGGGACTAGAGGCGGGACCCAGTACTTC
TRBV7-8	TRBD2	TRBJ2-1	.	CASSVLLAGGRNEQFF	TGTGCCAGCAGCGTATTACTAGCGGGGGGGCGAAATGAGCAGTTCTTC
TRBV7-2	.	TRBJ1-1	.	CASSLDRNTEAFF	TGTGCCAGCAGCTTAGATCGGAACACTGAAGCTTTCTTT
TRBV9	.	TRBJ2-1	.	CASSVSPGSYNEQFF	TGTGCCAGCAGCGTAAGCCCAGGGTCCTACAATGAGCAGTTCTTC
TRBV5-1	.	TRBJ2-5	.	CASSSGAQETQYF	TGCGCCAGCAGCTCGGGAGCCCAAGAGACCCAGTACTTC
TRBV2	TRBD1	TRBJ1-2	.	CASSAPGQGYGYTF	TGTGCCAGCAGCGCTCCGGGACAGGGGTATGGCTACACCTTC
TRBV6-5	.	TRBJ1-1	.	CASSYSRKMLNTEAFF	TGTGCCAGCAGTTACTCGAGAAAAATGCTCAACACTGAAGCTTTCTTT
TRBV24-1	.	TRBJ2-5	.	CATDTGLGETQYF	TGTGCCACTGACACAGGGTTGGGAGAGACCCAGTACTTC
TRBV19	.	TRBJ2-1	once	CASSIRGGETGTSYNEQFF	TGTGCCAGTAGTATCCGAGGGGGGGAGACAGGGACCTCCTACAATGAGCAGTTCTTC
TRBV24-1	.	TRBJ1-2	.	CATSDSRRGAVYGYTF	TGTGCCACCAGTGATAGTAGGAGGGGCGCCGTATATGGCTACACCTTC
TRBV7-8	.	TRBJ1-2	.	CASSLAGSYGYTF	TGTGCCAGCAGCTTAGCGGGCAGCTATGGCTACACCTTC
TRBV2	TRBD1	TRBJ2-5	.	CAKGTGKETQYF	TGTGCCAAGGGGACAGGGAAGGAGACCCAGTACTTC
TRBV6-5	.	TRBJ1-1	.	CASSYGRLNTEAFF	TGTGCCAGCAGTTACGGACGACTGAACACTGAAGCTTTCTTT
TRBV5-1	TRBD2	TRBJ2-3	.	CASSVRLAGGKSTDTQYF	TGCGCCAGCAGCGTAAGACTAGCGGGGGGGAAGAGCACAGATACGCAGTATTTT
TRBV30	TRBD1	TRBJ1-3	.	CAWSVTGGPGNTIYF	TGTGCCTGGAGTGTAACAGGGGGCCCTGGAAACACCATATATTTT
TRBV2	.	TRBJ1-4	.	CARGAEPNEKLFF	TGTGCCAGGGGGGCGGAGCCTAATGAAAAACTGTTTTTT
TRBV5-1	TRBD1	TRBJ1-3	.	CASSLDRGVYGNTIYF	TGCGCCAGCAGCTTGGACAGGGGGGTATATGGAAACACCATATATTTT
TRBV6-6	.	TRBJ2-6	.	CASSLVTSGANVLTF	TGTGCCAGCAGCCTCGTAACCTCTGGGGCCAACGTCCTGACTTTC
TRBV3-1/TRBV3-2	TRBD1	TRBJ2-2	few	CASSRGQGAGELFF	TGTGCCAGCAGCCGGGGACAGGGAGCCGGGGAGCTGTTTTTT
TRBV7-8	.	TRBJ1-6	few	CASSLVDRGSPLHF	TGTGCCAGCAGCTTAGTAGATCGGGGTTCACCCCTCCACTTT
TRBV6-6	.	TRBJ2-2	few	CASSERLTNTGELFF	TGTGCCAGCAGTGAGAGGCTCACGAACACCGGGGAGCTGTTTTTT
TRBV30	TRBD1	TRBJ1-5	few	CAWSASRTGNQPQHF	TGTGCCTGGAGCGCCTCTCGGACAGGGAATCAGCCCCAGCATTTT
TRBV7-2	.	TRBJ1-2	.	CASSPGRAFF	TGTGCCAGCAGCCCCGGACGGGCCTTCTTC
TRBV27	TRBD1	TRBJ1-5	.	CASSFGDRANQPQHF	TGTGCCAGCAGTTTTGGGGACAGGGCTAATCAGCCCCAGCATTTT